In this sample, the clone carrying this TCR beta chain turned up many times. Its antigen remains unknown. The sample comes from a study of T cells after yellow fever vaccination. About the study: Researchers used SMART-Seq v4 Ultra Low Input to prepare fractions that had low cell numbers.

UMIs were added to TCR cDNA along with a universal primer site when it was made by 5'RACE template switching. TCRdb itself ran the 5' RACE reads through MiXCR, one entry per CDR3 protein. The table lists 250,000 to 400,000 distinct CDR3 sequences, about 4.5% of them singletons. J was trimmed by 4 bases and V by 5 bases; bases with no gene match: 12. Per germline, CDR1 MNHEY and CDR2 SMNVEV (reference sequence). The CDR3 extends over 16 amino acids. Study-level results: The secondary response was weaker but peaked faster, day 5 versus 15.

This chain uses TRBV27 with TRBJ2-5; 8 bases are shared with TRBD2. This TCR was sampled from a man aged 18-30 years who received the YFV17D yellow fever vaccine. The sample in question was PBMCs, obtained 15 days after the yellow fever booster vaccination. The CDR3 loop is CASSPGAGGNGETQYF. In nucleotides, the CDR3 is TGTGCCAGCAGTCCGGGGGCGGGGGGAAACGGAGAGACCCAGTACTTC.